A selection of T cell receptor beta chains follows, all from one sample in a study of CD8 T cells in Susac syndrome. TCRdb itself ran the immunoSEQ multiplex PCR reads through MiXCR, one entry per CDR3 protein. Among 85,000 to 120,000 distinct CDR3 sequences listed, roughly 94% were seen once. The source material was CD8+ T cells from PBMCs. The receptor source for this set is a human donor with Susac syndrome. The CDR3 runs from the conserved cysteine through the conserved F or W. D genes are given only for firm matches. Not every row has a clone size; where given, it reads once, few, many or a size class.

v_call	clone_size	d_call	j_call	cdr3_aa	cdr3_nt
TRBV5-4	-	-	TRBJ1-1	CASSLFTGKAFF	TGTGCCAGCAGCTTGTTTACAGGAAAAGCTTTCTTT
TRBV6-5	-	TRBD1	TRBJ1-2	CASSYGTGGSYGYTF	TGTGCCAGCAGTTACGGGACAGGGGGGAGCTATGGCTACACCTTC
TRBV4-2	-	-	TRBJ2-7	CASSPEMAPYEQYF	TGTGCCAGCAGCCCAGAGATGGCCCCCTACGAGCAGTACTTC
TRBV12-3/TRBV12-4	-	-	TRBJ2-3	CASTRLSTGTDTQYF	TGTGCCAGCACCCGGCTTAGCACGGGCACAGATACGCAGTATTTT
TRBV20-1	-	TRBD1	TRBJ1-5	CSARDEGTGGLGNQPQHF	TGCAGTGCTAGAGATGAGGGGACAGGGGGCCTGGGCAATCAGCCCCAGCATTTT
TRBV2	-	-	TRBJ2-3	CASSEETPVDTQYF	TGTGCCAGCAGTGAAGAGACCCCAGTAGATACGCAGTATTTT
TRBV7-8	-	-	TRBJ2-3	CASSLPPRAPGTDTQYF	TGTGCCAGCAGCTTACCTCCGAGGGCCCCCGGCACAGATACGCAGTATTTT
TRBV7-9	-	TRBD1	TRBJ1-5	CASSPGQGGNQPQHF	TGTGCCAGTAGCCCCGGACAGGGTGGCAATCAGCCCCAGCATTTT
TRBV25-1	-	-	TRBJ1-5	CASGLRAGAQPQHF	TGTGCCAGCGGTCTCCGAGCAGGGGCTCAGCCCCAGCATTTT
TRBV19	-	-	TRBJ2-1	CASSIMGANPYNEQFF	TGTGCCAGTAGTATAATGGGCGCTAACCCCTACAATGAGCAGTTCTTC
TRBV19	-	-	TRBJ1-5	CASSTGLQPQHF	TGTGCCAGTAGTACAGGGCTTCAGCCCCAGCATTTT
TRBV12-3/TRBV12-4	-	-	TRBJ2-7	CASSFFGSEQYF	TGTGCCAGCAGTTTTTTTGGCTCCGAGCAGTACTTC
TRBV20-1	-	-	TRBJ1-1	CSARDYQGTEAFF	TGCAGTGCTAGAGACTACCAGGGCACTGAAGCTTTCTTT
TRBV5-1	-	-	TRBJ2-1	CASSLFNNEQFF	TGCGCCAGCAGCTTGTTCAACAATGAGCAGTTCTTC
TRBV9	-	-	TRBJ1-2	CASSVATGGYTF	TGTGCCAGCAGCGTAGCTACGGGTGGCTACACCTTC
TRBV19	-	TRBD2	TRBJ2-3	CASRIAGSSDTQYF	TGTGCCAGTAGAATAGCGGGTTCATCGGATACGCAGTATTTT
TRBV14	-	-	TRBJ2-1	CASSQDVRPQFF	TGTGCCAGCAGCCAAGATGTTCGACCGCAGTTCTTC
TRBV7-9	once	-	TRBJ2-2	CASSLLTLTPNTGELFF	TGTGCCAGCAGCTTACTTACGCTAACCCCGAACACCGGGGAGCTGTTTTTT
TRBV4-3	-	TRBD1	TRBJ2-3	CASSREDRAGDTQYF	TGCGCCAGCAGCCGGGAGGACAGGGCGGGAGATACGCAGTATTTT
TRBV9	-	-	TRBJ2-1	CASSVGGDRSYNEQFF	TGTGCCAGCAGCGTAGGGGGTGACAGATCCTACAATGAGCAGTTCTTC
TRBV7-9	-	-	TRBJ2-5	CASSSLRIPQQETQYF	TGTGCCAGCAGCTCCCTGAGGATACCACAGCAAGAGACCCAGTACTTC
TRBV27	few	-	TRBJ2-7	CASSFGGSSYEQYF	TGTGCCAGCAGTTTTGGTGGGAGCTCCTACGAGCAGTACTTC
TRBV7-8	-	TRBD2	TRBJ2-7	CASSARPSGGAYEQYF	TGTGCCAGCAGCGCCCGACCTAGCGGGGGGGCCTACGAGCAGTACTTC
TRBV7-8	-	TRBD1	TRBJ2-7	CASSLPRTGVNEQYF	TGTGCCAGCAGCTTGCCCCGGACAGGCGTAAACGAGCAGTACTTC
TRBV14	-	TRBD1	TRBJ1-1	CASSPRQGIGNAEAFF	TGTGCCAGCAGCCCGAGACAGGGAATTGGTAACGCTGAAGCTTTCTTT
TRBV12-3/TRBV12-4	once	-	TRBJ2-3	CASREAGGTDTQYF	TGTGCCAGCAGGGAAGCAGGGGGCACAGATACGCAGTATTTT
TRBV7-2	-	-	TRBJ2-5	CASRNPGAQETQYF	TGTGCCAGCAGAAACCCGGGGGCGCAAGAGACCCAGTACTTC
TRBV12-5	-	TRBD1	TRBJ1-1	CASVPGTASEAFF	TGTGCTAGTGTTCCAGGGACAGCCTCTGAAGCTTTCTTT
TRBV12-3/TRBV12-4	-	TRBD1	TRBJ1-5	CASSPPPKTGDAAGNQPQHF	TGTGCCAGCAGTCCCCCCCCCAAGACAGGGGACGCCGCCGGCAATCAGCCCCAGCATTTT
TRBV29-1	-	TRBD2	TRBJ2-5	CSVETGRGIQETQYF	TGCAGCGTCGAGACGGGGCGGGGGATACAAGAGACCCAGTACTTC
TRBV4-1	-	TRBD1	TRBJ1-2	CASSLGQGASGYTF	TGCGCCAGCAGCCTCGGACAGGGGGCAAGTGGCTACACCTTC
TRBV20-1	-	-	TRBJ2-2	CSAAQGNTGELFF	TGCAGTGCCGCACAGGGGAACACCGGGGAGCTGTTTTTT
TRBV12-3/TRBV12-4	-	-	TRBJ2-7	CASSPTRGRAYEQYF	TGTGCCAGCAGTCCGACCAGAGGTAGAGCCTACGAGCAGTACTTC
TRBV3-1	-	TRBD1	TRBJ2-1	CASSQSGTGGYEQFF	TGTGCCAGCAGCCAGTCCGGGACAGGGGGATATGAGCAGTTCTTC
TRBV20-1	-	TRBD2	TRBJ2-3	CSATVAGRATDTQYF	TGCAGTGCTACCGTAGCGGGGCGGGCCACAGATACGCAGTATTTT